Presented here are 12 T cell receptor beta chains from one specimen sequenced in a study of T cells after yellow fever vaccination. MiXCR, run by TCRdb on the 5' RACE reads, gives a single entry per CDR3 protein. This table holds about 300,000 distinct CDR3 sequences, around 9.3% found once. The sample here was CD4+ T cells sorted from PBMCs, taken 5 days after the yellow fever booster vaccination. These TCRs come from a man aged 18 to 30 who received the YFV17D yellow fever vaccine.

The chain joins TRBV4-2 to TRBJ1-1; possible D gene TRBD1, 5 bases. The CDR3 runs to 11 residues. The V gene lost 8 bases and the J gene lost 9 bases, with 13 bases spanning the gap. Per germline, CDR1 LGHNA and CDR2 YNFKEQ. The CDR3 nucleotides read TGTGCCAGCGGGGGAGGGACTAAAGCTTTCTTT. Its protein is CASGGGTKAFF.

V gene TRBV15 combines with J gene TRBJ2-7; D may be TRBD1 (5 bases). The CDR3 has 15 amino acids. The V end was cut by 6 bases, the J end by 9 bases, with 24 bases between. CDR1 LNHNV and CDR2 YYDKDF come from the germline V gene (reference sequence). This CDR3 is CATRGAGRVVRGQYV. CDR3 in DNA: TGTGCCACCAGAGGAGCCGGCAGGGTGGTACGAGGGCAGTACGTC.

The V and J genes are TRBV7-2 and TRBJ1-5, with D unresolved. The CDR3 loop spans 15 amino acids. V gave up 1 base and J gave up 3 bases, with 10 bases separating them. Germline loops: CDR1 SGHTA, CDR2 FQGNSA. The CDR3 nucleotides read TGTGCCAGCAGCTTAGGGTCGCAGCACAATCAGCCCCAGCATTTT. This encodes CASSLGSQHNQPQHF. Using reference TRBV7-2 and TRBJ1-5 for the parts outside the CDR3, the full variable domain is GAGVSQSPSNKVTEKGKDVELRCDPISGHTALYWYRQSLGQGLEFLIYFQGNSAPDKSGLPSDRFSAERTGGSVSTLTIQRTQQEDSAVYLCASSLGSQHNQPQHFGDGTRLSIL.

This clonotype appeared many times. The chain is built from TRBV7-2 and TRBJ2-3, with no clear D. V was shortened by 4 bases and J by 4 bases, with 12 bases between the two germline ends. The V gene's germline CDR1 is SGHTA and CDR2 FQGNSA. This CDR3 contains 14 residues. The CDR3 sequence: CASSYKGFADTQYF. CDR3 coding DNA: TGTGCCAGCAGCTACAAGGGTTTTGCAGATACGCAGTATTTT.

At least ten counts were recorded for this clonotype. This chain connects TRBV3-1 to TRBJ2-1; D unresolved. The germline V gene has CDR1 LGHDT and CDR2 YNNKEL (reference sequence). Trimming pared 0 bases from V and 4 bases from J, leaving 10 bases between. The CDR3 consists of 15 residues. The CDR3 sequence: CASSQESLTYNEQFF. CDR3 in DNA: TGTGCCAGCAGCCAAGAGAGTCTTACTTACAATGAGCAGTTCTTC.

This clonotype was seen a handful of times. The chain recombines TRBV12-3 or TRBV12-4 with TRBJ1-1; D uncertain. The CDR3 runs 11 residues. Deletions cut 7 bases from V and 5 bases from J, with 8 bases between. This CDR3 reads CASNGRTEAFF. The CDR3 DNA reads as TGTGCCAGCAACGGTCGAACTGAAGCTTTCTTT.

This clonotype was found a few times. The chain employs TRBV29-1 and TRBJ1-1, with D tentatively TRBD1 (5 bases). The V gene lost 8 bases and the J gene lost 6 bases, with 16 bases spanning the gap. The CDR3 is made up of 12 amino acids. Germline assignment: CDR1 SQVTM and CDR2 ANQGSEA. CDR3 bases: TGCAGCTGTGACAGTTTGGGGCCTGAAGCTTTCTTT. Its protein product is CSCDSLGPEAFF.

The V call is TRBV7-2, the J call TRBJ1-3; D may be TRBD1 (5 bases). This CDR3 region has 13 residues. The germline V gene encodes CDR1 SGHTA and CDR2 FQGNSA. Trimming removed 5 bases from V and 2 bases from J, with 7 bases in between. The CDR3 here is CASSQGTGNTIYF. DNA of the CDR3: TGTGCCAGCAGCCAGGGAACTGGAAACACCATATATTTT.

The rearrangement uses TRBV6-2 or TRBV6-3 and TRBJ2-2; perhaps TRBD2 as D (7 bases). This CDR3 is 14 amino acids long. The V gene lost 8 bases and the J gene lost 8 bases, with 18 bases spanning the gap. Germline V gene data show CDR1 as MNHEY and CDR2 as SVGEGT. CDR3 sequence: CASAAGAGVGELFF. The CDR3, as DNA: TGTGCCAGCGCTGCGGGGGCCGGAGTGGGGGAGCTGTTTTTT.

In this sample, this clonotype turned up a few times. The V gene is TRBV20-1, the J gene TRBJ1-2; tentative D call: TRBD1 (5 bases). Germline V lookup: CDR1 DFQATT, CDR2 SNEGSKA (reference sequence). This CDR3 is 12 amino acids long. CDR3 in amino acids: CRVRQNNYGYTF. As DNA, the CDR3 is TGCAGAGTTCGACAGAATAACTATGGCTACACCTTC.

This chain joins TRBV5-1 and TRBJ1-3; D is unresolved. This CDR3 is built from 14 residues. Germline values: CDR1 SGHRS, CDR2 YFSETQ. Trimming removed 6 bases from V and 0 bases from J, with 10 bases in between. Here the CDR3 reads CASNDYPSGNTIYF. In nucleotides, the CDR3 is TGCGCCAGCAACGACTACCCCTCTGGAAACACCATATATTTT.

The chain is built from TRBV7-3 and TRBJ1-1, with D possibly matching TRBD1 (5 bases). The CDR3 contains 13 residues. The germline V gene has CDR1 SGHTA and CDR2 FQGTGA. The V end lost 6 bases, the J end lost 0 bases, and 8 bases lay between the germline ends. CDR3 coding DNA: TGTGCCAGCAGAACGACAGTGAACACTGAAGCTTTCTTT. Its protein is CASRTTVNTEAFF.